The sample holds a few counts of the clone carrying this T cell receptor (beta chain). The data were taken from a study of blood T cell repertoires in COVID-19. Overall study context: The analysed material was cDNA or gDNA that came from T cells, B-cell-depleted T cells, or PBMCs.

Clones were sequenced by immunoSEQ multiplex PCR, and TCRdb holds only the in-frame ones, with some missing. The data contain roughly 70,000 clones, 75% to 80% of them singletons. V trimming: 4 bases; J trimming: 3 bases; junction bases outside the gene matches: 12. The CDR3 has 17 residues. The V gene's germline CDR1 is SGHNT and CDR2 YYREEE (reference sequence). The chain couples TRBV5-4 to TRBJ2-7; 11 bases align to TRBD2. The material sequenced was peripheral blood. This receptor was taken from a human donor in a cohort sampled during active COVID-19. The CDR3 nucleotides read TGTGCCAGCAGCCCGACTAGCGGGAATTGGAGATACTACGAGCAGTACTTC. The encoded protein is CASSPTSGNWRYYEQYF.